This TCR beta chain was observed in a study of vaccination and CD4 T cells after COVID-19. The Oncomine TCR Beta short-read assay was applied to DNA of cultured CD4+ T cells. TCRdb used MiXCR to reprocess the PCR reads, holding one entry per CDR3 protein. The table lists just over 14,000 distinct CDR3 sequences, around 56% of them singletons, with 7.8% in the top ten. As for treatment: 10-day PBMC culture with coronavirus spike peptide pools or control peptides (ViraFEST assay). The V segment lost 5 bases and the J segment 5 bases; nucleotides outside the gene matches: 3. The CDR3 totals 13 residues. Details on this clonotype: The antigen is undetermined.

The sequence was collected from a human donor who had recovered from COVID-19. This chain uses TRBV12-3 or TRBV12-4 with TRBJ1-5; 7 bases are a match to TRBD1. Input material: CD4+ T cells from blood, cultured in vitro. The DNA for the CDR3 is TGTGCCAGCAGTGGGACAGACGATCAGCCCCAGCATTTT. It yields the protein CASSGTDDQPQHF.